This T cell receptor beta chain came from a study of T cells after yellow fever vaccination. Study information: Fractions low in cell number were prepared with SMART-Seq v4 Ultra Low Input.

This clonotype was detected many times. Its antigen is as yet unknown. Using its own MiXCR run on the 5' RACE reads, TCRdb lists one record per CDR3 protein. The sample has around 140,000 distinct CDR3 sequences; about 6.9% are singletons. The CDR3 has 13 residues. Trimming took 3 bases from V and 4 from J, leaving 9 bases between them. Germline values: CDR1 SGHTA, CDR2 FQGNSA. Study-wide points: Faster peaking, at day 5 versus 15, marked a secondary response that was weaker.

The clonotype was recovered from a man younger than 40 who received the YFV17D yellow fever vaccine. Sequenced here: CD4+ T cells sorted from PBMCs, sampled 10 days after the yellow fever booster vaccination. The rearrangement uses TRBV7-2 and TRBJ2-5; possibly TRBD2 for D (5 bases). CDR3 in DNA: TGTGCCAGCAGCTTGGGGAGATTAGAGACCCAGTACTTC. It yields the protein CASSLGRLETQYF.